The present TCR beta chain was sequenced within a study of blood T cell repertoires in COVID-19 (dated by TCRdb to between 2020 and 2021). Describing the broader study: Collaborator samples came from the United States, Italy and Spain and covered acute and convalescent phases of COVID-19. HLA class I and class II types, where available, came from metadata supplied by the sample provider rather than from assay-based typing. The material from the prospective study consisted of cDNA or gDNA derived from T cells, B-cell-depleted T cells, or PBMCs. Subjects who had been exposed to COVID-19, were actively infected with it, or had recovered from it provided the deeply sampled blood TCRbeta repertoires that made up the dataset. The repertoires were made available in a free public database intended to serve as a resource for research on the immune response to SARS-CoV-2. Samples were obtained from the ongoing ImmuneRACE study (first 160 participants) and from over 1,000 subjects provided by 6 global collaborators. Sample metadata almost always included a de-identified subject ID, COVID-19 status, age in years and sex.

V loses 6 bases of germline sequence and J loses 2 bases, and the interval between the two ends is 11 bases. The CDR3 covers 14 residues, taking in both the cysteine and the phenylalanine. Only the CDR3 part of the read is kept: 42 bases, read in frame from the first base. CDR1 MNHEY and CDR2 SVGEGT are derived from the germline V gene. One collaborating source in Seattle enrolled patients while the patients were actively infected and followed the patients over time throughout the course of disease. The collaborating institutions used their own protocols to collect whole blood in K2EDTA tubes. For TCRbeta analysis, collaborators shipped samples in one of three forms: frozen whole blood, isolated PBMCs, or DNA extracted from either of those sample types. General findings and caveats noted by the study authors: The amount of clinical and demographic metadata varied by source and participant and was provided uncurated.

In regard to this clone: Its antigen target is currently unknown. Base qualities are not provided; no much larger clone lies one nucleotide away.

The immunoSEQ Assay, a bias-controlled multiplex PCR, was used to amplify TCRbeta CDR3 regions from genomic DNA. Per the authors' processing: Nucleated cell counts per sample were estimated from amplification of reference gene primers within the assay. To quantify the absolute abundance of each unique TCRbeta CDR3 rearrangement, sequence reads were collapsed and filtered. For each sample, productive Simpson clonality was calculated as the square root of Simpson's diversity index over productive rearrangements. TCRdb limited this immuneACCESS table to in-frame rearrangements with V and J called. A share of clones is missing; checked studies link under half to unresolved V genes, and the rest is unexplained. V, J and clone size derive from that table, while D and trimming were established from the DNA sequence. The sample table shows about 250,000 clones, and around 88% are seen once. The ten largest clonotypes hold roughly 6.3% of the sample.

In this chain, TRBV6-2 or TRBV6-3 is recombined with TRBJ2-1; perhaps TRBD2 is the D gene, with 6 bases matching. Sequences were obtained from peripheral blood. The TCR sequence derives from a woman aged 25 to 39 with COVID-19, enrolled during active disease. The CDR3: CASSRGGAYNEQFF. The DNA sequence reads TGTGCCAGCAGCCGAGGAGGGGCCTACAATGAGCAGTTCTTC.